This T cell receptor (beta chain) is from a study of blood T cell repertoires in COVID-19. The germline gives CDR1 SGHVS, CDR2 FNYEAQ. The CDR3 covers 17 residues. Trimming left V 3 bases short and J 0 bases short, with 16 bases between. The table came from immunoSEQ multiplex PCR; TCRdb's copy has only in-frame clones and leaves some out. The sample holds about 120,000 clones, nearly 90% seen once. The sequence was collected from a woman aged 55-70 years with COVID-19, enrolled during active disease. The chain uses TRBV7-6 and TRBJ2-3; D possibly corresponds to TRBD2 (6 bases). Sequenced input: peripheral blood. The CDR3 region is CASSFYGTSYSTDTQYF. In DNA form, the CDR3 reads TGTGCCAGCAGCTTCTACGGCACTAGCTATAGCACAGATACGCAGTATTTT.